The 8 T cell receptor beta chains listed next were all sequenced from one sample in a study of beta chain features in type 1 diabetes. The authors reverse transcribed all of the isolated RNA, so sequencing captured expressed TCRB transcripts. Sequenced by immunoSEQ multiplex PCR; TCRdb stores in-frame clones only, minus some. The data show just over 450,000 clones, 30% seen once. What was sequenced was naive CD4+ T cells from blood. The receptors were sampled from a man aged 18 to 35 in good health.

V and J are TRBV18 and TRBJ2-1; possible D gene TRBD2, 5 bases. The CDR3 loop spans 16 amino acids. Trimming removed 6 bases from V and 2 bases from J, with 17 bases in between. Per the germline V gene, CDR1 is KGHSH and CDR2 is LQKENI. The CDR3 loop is CASSLSASTTYNEQFF. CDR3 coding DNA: TGTGCCAGCTCCTTATCGGCTAGCACGACCTACAATGAGCAGTTCTTC.

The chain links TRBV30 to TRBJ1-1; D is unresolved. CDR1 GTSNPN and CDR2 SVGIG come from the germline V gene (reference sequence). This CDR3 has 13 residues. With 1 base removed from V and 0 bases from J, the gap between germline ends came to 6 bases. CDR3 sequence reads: CAWSGVMNTEAFF. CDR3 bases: TGTGCCTGGAGTGGGGTTATGAACACTGAAGCTTTCTTT. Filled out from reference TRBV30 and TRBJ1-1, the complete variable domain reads SQTIHQWPATLVQPVGSPLSLECTVEGTSNPNLYWYRQAAGRGLQLLFYSVGIGQISSEVPQNLSASRPQDRQFILSSKKLLLSDSGFYLCAWSGVMNTEAFFGQGTRLTVV.

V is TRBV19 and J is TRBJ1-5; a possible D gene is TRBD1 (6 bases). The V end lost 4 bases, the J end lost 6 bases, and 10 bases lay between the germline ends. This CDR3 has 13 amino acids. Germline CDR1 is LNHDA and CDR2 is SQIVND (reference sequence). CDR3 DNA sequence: TGTGCCAGTAGTAGGGAAGGGGGTCAGCCCCAGCATTTT. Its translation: CASSREGGQPQHF.

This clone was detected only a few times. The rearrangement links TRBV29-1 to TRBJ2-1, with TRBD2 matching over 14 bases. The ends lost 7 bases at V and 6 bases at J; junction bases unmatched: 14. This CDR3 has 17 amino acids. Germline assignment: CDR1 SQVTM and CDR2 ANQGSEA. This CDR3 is CSATTGTSGSWINEQFF. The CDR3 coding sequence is TGCAGCGCGACAACTGGGACTAGCGGGAGTTGGATCAATGAGCAGTTCTTC.

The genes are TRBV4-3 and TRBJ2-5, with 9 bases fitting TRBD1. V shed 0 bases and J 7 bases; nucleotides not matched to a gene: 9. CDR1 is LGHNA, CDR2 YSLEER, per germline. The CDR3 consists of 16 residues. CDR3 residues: CASSQDPGQGGGTQYF. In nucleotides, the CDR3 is TGCGCCAGCAGCCAAGACCCGGGACAGGGTGGTGGGACCCAGTACTTC.

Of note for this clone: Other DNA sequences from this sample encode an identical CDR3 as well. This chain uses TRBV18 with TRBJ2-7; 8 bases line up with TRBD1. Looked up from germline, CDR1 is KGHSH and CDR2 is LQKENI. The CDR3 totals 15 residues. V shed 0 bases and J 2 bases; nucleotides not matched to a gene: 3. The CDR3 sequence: CASSPPGQGPYEQYF. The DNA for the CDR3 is TGTGCCAGCTCACCACCCGGACAGGGCCCCTACGAGCAGTACTTC.

CDR3 DNA: TGTGCCAGCAGCTCGGGGGCAGGCCGCCAAGAGACCCAGTACTTC. Residues: CASSSGAGRQETQYF. The V and J genes are TRBV7-9 and TRBJ2-5; D may match TRBD1 or TRBD2 (6 bases each). V was trimmed by 4 bases and J by 1 base, leaving 13 bases between them. The CDR3 loop spans 15 amino acids. Germline CDR1 and CDR2: SEHNR and FQNEAQ (reference sequence).

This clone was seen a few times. The CDR3 region has the DNA TGTGCCAGCAGTCGACAGGGGAAGAGTGAGCAGTTCTTC. It is translated as CASSRQGKSEQFF. V and J are TRBV6-5 and TRBJ2-1; 8 bases align to TRBD1. CDR1 is MNHEY and CDR2 is SVGAGI in the germline V gene. The CDR3 loop spans 13 amino acids. J gave up 9 bases and V 5 bases, and 6 bases lay outside the gene matches.